This T cell receptor (beta chain) was sequenced during a study of breast tumors, draining lymph nodes, adjacent tissues. Many counts were recorded for this clonotype. Its matching antigen is unknown. Study-wide findings and caveats: Luminal-like breast cancer showed significantly greater tumor-nontumor repertoire similarity than basal-like breast cancer did. Tumor repertoires ranked between lymph nodes and nontumor tissue in diversity, with V and J gene preferences.

From the multiplex PCR reads, TCRdb called clonotypes with MiXCR, one entry per CDR3 protein. The sample carries about 180,000 distinct CDR3 sequences, roughly a third recorded once. Breast cancer patients provided tissue from their axillary draining lymph nodes. Germline values: CDR1 SGHVS, CDR2 FQNEAQ. This CDR3 has 15 amino acids. V was cut by 5 bases and J by 3 bases, with 15 bases left in between. The clonotype comes from a female donor with breast cancer. Some clones in this sample may be carry-over from other donors' samples. The sample comprised axillary lymph node tissue. The chain employs TRBV7-8 and TRBJ2-3, with unresolved D. The CDR3 protein is CASSLPGPRTDTQYF. The DNA for the CDR3 is TGTGCCAGCAGCCTCCCCGGGCCTCGAACAGATACGCAGTATTTT. Filled out from reference TRBV7-8 and TRBJ2-3, the complete variable domain reads GAGVSQSPRYKVAKRGQDVALRCDPISGHVSLFWYQQALGQGPEFLTYFQNEAQLDKSGLPSDRFFAERPEGSVSTLKIQRTQQEDSAVYLCASSLPGPRTDTQYFGPGTRLTVL.